One and the same sample provided the 18 T cell receptor beta chains below, sequenced in a study of cytomegalovirus exposure and HLA in healthy donors. The PCR had 60 Vbeta and 13 Jbeta primers. Some clones are missing from TCRdb's copy, which holds only in-frame ones; the method was immunoSEQ multiplex PCR. The sample holds fewer than 150,000 clones, 85% to 90% seen once. Sample: PBMCs. These receptors all stem from a woman in her twenties or thirties in good health and CMV-seropositive.

Notes on this clone: The junction shows a germline mismatch at one end, possibly a read error. The chain joins TRBV2 to TRBJ2-7, with D possibly TRBD1 on 6 matching bases. This CDR3 region has 12 residues. Germline-derived CDR1 and CDR2 are SNHLY and FYNNEI. The CDR3 is CASSPTGRGNNF. The DNA for the CDR3 is TGTGCCAGCAGTCCTACAGGGCGCGGCAATAACTTC.

The chain links TRBV15 to TRBJ2-7; 7 nucleotides line up with TRBD1. V shed 0 bases and J 3 bases; nucleotides not matched to a gene: 8. The CDR3 runs to 16 residues. The V gene's germline CDR1 is LNHNV and CDR2 YYDKDF (reference sequence). CDR3 in DNA: TGTGCCACCAGCAGAGAAACAGGGGCGCCGGGCTACGAGCAGTACTTC. This encodes CATSRETGAPGYEQYF.

This clone is a singleton in its sample. The rearrangement uses TRBV7-8 and TRBJ1-4; D is undetermined. The V and J ends lost 3 bases and 4 bases respectively, with 6 bases between them. The CDR3 length is 13 residues. The V gene's germline CDR1 is SGHVS and CDR2 FQNEAQ. This CDR3 is CASSLAVNEKLFF. The CDR3 DNA reads TGTGCCAGCAGCTTGGCAGTTAATGAAAAACTGTTTTTT.

The chain uses TRBV28 and TRBJ1-1; D call uncertain. This CDR3 region has 13 residues. V lost 3 bases, J lost 0 bases, and 5 bases lay in between. Per germline, CDR1 MDHEN and CDR2 SYDVKM. The CDR3 loop reads CASSFPVNTEAFF. CDR3 nucleotide sequence: TGTGCCAGCAGTTTCCCAGTGAACACTGAAGCTTTCTTT.

The chain couples TRBV5-1 to TRBJ2-2, with a tentative D call TRBD1 (6 bases). There are 16 residues in the CDR3. The germline V gene has CDR1 SGHRS and CDR2 YFSETQ. Trimming removed 1 base from V and 3 bases from J, with 13 bases in between. The CDR3 loop reads CASSLFRGRDTGELFF. CDR3 in DNA: TGCGCCAGCAGCTTGTTCAGGGGCAGAGACACCGGGGAGCTGTTTTTT. Looking up the rest from reference TRBV5-1 and TRBJ2-2 gives the full variable domain: KAGVTQTPRYLIKTRGQQVTLSCSPISGHRSVSWYQQTPGQGLQFLFEYFSETQRNKGNFPGRFSGRQFSNSRSEMNVSTLELGDSALYLCASSLFRGRDTGELFFGEGSRLTVL.

The V gene is TRBV9, the J gene TRBJ1-1; D is possibly TRBD1 (6 bases). The CDR3 covers 13 residues. V was pared by 3 bases and J by 3 bases, with 9 bases between. The germline V gene has CDR1 SGDLS and CDR2 YYNGEE. CDR3 sequence (DNA): TGTGCCAGCAGCGGAGGGGGTGACACTGAAGCTTTCTTT. This sequence encodes CASSGGGDTEAFF.

This clone was seen more than once but under ten times. V is TRBV15 and J is TRBJ1-1, with a tentative D call TRBD1 (5 bases). This CDR3 contains 15 residues. The germline V gene has CDR1 LNHNV and CDR2 YYDKDF (reference sequence). V was pared by 2 bases and J by 1 base, with 11 bases between. CDR3 loop: CATSRSTTGNTEAFF. CDR3 nucleotide sequence: TGTGCCACCAGCAGAAGTACCACAGGGAACACTGAAGCTTTCTTT.

This chain joins TRBV5-4 and TRBJ1-2, with D maybe TRBD1 (6 bases). This CDR3 spans 15 amino acids. The germline gives CDR1 SGHNT, CDR2 YYREEE (reference sequence). V was trimmed by 5 bases and J by 4 bases, leaving 18 bases between them. The CDR3 bases are TGTGCCAGCAGTCCTTCAGGGGCGTTGGGCTATGGCTACACCTTC. Encoded protein: CASSPSGALGYGYTF.

V and J are TRBV5-5 and TRBJ2-7; maybe TRBD1 (6 bases). From germline, CDR1 is SGHKS and CDR2 YYEKEE (reference sequence). V shed 5 bases and J shed 2 bases, with 17 bases lying between them. This CDR3 comprises 15 residues. DNA for the CDR3: TGTGCCAGCAGGAGATTACAGGGAACAACCTACGAGCAGTACTTC. It yields the protein CASRRLQGTTYEQYF.

J is TRBJ2-3 and V is TRBV28; 8 bases align to TRBD2. Germline V CDR1 and CDR2: MDHEN, SYDVKM. V lost 10 bases, J lost 6 bases, and 9 bases stayed unmatched. The CDR3 contains 13 residues. DNA for the CDR3: TGTGCCATCCAGCGGGGGCGCGTGGATACGCAGTATTTT. Protein product: CAIQRGRVDTQYF.

The chain uses TRBV21-1 and TRBJ2-7; the table's TRBD1 call for D was not verified on the DNA. TRBV21-1 is described as a pseudogene. CDR3 size: 16 residues. The CDR3 DNA is TGTGCCAGCAGCAAAGCGGGCGGGACAGGGTCCTACGAGCAGTACTTC. Amino acid sequence: CASSKAGGTGSYEQYF.

The chain uses TRBV27 and TRBJ2-3; 10 bases are a match to TRBD2. The ends lost 3 bases at V and 6 bases at J; junction bases unmatched: 9. Germline lookup yields CDR1 MNHEY and CDR2 SMNVEV (reference sequence). The CDR3 is 16 amino acids. CDR3 DNA: TGTGCCAGCAGTTTTAGAGGAGCGGGAGGGATGGATACGCAGTATTTT. Protein product: CASSFRGAGGMDTQYF.

This chain links TRBV6-1 with TRBJ1-5, with 7 bases fitting TRBD1. The CDR3 runs to 15 residues. The trim removed 5 bases at V and 3 bases at J, leaving 7 bases unmatched. CDR1 and CDR2 (germline): MNHNS, SASEGT. This CDR3 reads CASSIGQAHNQPQHF. CDR3 in DNA: TGTGCCAGCAGTATCGGACAGGCGCACAATCAGCCCCAGCATTTT.

A single count supports this clone. The V gene is TRBV5-4, the J gene TRBJ2-2; D may be TRBD2 (7 bases). The CDR3 contains 14 residues. The ends were cut back, 1 base at V and 10 bases at J, with 14 bases in the middle. Germline-derived CDR1 and CDR2 are SGHNT and YYREEE (reference sequence). The CDR3 DNA sequence: TGTGCCAGCAGCTTGAGGGGGGGGCTTGCGGAGCTGTTTTTT. Residues: CASSLRGGLAELFF.

This CDR3 reads CATTGELGYTF. The DNA of the CDR3 is TGTGCCACGACAGGGGAGCTTGGCTACACCTTC. The rearrangement links TRBV19 to TRBJ1-2; 8 positions match TRBD1. This CDR3 has 11 amino acids. The V and J ends lost 10 bases and 7 bases, in that order; junction bases with no gene match: 5. CDR1 and CDR2 from the germline V gene are LNHDA and SQIVND (reference sequence).

The V gene is TRBV28, the J gene TRBJ1-5, with D hard to call. In germline, CDR1 is MDHEN, CDR2 SYDVKM. V lost 2 bases, J lost 4 bases, and 3 bases lay in between. This CDR3 region has 12 residues. The CDR3 region is CASSLRNQPQHF. DNA for the CDR3: TGTGCCAGCAGTTTACGGAATCAGCCCCAGCATTTT.

J is TRBJ1-2 and V is TRBV7-2; TRBD1 agrees at 7 bases. The germline gives CDR1 SGHTA, CDR2 FQGNSA. The CDR3 loop spans 14 amino acids. V shed 5 bases and J 2 bases; nucleotides not matched to a gene: 5. The chain's CDR3 is CASSRDRDNYGYTF. The CDR3 DNA reads TGTGCCAGCAGCCGGGACAGAGACAACTATGGCTACACCTTC.

J is TRBJ2-7 and V is TRBV5-6; 8 bases are a match to TRBD1. V lost 1 base and J lost 11; bases outside the gene matches: 11. The CDR3 totals 14 residues. CDR1 is SGHDT and CDR2 is YYEEEE in the germline V gene. In DNA, the CDR3 is TGTGCCAGCAGCTTGCAGGGGGCAGTGATGGAGGAGTACTTC. Amino acid sequence: CASSLQGAVMEEYF.